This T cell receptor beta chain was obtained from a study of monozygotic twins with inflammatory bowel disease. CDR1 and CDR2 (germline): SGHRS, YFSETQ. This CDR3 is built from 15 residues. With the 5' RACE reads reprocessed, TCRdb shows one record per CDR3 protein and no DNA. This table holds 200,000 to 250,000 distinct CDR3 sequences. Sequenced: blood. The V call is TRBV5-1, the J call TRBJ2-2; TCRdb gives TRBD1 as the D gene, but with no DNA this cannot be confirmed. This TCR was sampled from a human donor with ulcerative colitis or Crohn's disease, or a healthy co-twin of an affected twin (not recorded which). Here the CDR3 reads CASSFGHINTGELFF.